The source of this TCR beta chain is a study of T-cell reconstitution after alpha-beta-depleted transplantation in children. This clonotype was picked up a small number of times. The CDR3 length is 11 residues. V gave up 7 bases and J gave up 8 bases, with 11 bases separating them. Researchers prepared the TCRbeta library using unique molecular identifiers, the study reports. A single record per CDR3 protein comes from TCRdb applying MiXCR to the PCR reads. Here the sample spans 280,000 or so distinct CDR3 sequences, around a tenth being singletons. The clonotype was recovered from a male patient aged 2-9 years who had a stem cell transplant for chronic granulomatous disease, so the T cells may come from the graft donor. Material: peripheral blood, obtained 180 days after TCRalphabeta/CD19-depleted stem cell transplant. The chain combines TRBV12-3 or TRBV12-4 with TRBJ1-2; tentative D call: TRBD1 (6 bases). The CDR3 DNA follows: TGTGCCAGCACACAGGGCAAGGGCTACACCTTC. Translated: CASTQGKGYTF.